A single sample is the source of the 18 T cell receptor beta chains below, sequenced in a study of beta chain features in type 1 diabetes. Antigens for these TCRs are unknown. Broader study findings: Moderate but significant shortening of TCRB CDR3s was recorded in all four CD4+ subsets from Type 1 diabetes patients.

The study reverse transcribed the entire isolated RNA, so it sequenced expressed TCRB transcripts. Produced via immunoSEQ multiplex PCR; TCRdb's table is partial and in-frame only. The sample has about 270,000 clones; roughly an eighth are singletons. The material sequenced was naive CD4+ T cells from blood. All receptors derive from a man under 40 with type 1 diabetes.

CDR3 in DNA: TGTGCCAGCAGTTTAGGCGGACTTAGCACTTACAATGAGCAGTTCTTC. Translating gives CASSLGGLSTYNEQFF. The chain joins TRBV28 to TRBJ2-1; tentatively, D is TRBD2 (5 bases). Trimming pared 2 bases from V and 4 bases from J, leaving 15 bases between. Germline lookup yields CDR1 MDHEN and CDR2 SYDVKM. The CDR3 loop spans 16 amino acids.

The table lists this clone with a few counts. The chain links TRBV27 to TRBJ2-1; 9 nucleotides match TRBD2. The CDR3 covers 16 residues. Per germline, CDR1 MNHEY and CDR2 SMNVEV (reference sequence). V dropped 6 bases and J dropped 0; count of bases not matched to a gene: 6. The chain's CDR3 is CASRRAGGGSYNEQFF. In DNA, the CDR3 is TGTGCCAGCAGGCGAGCGGGGGGCGGCTCCTACAATGAGCAGTTCTTC.

V is TRBV21-1 and J is TRBJ2-3; TRBD1, the table's D call, lacks a check against the DNA. TRBV21-1 is a known pseudogene. The length of the CDR3 is 14 residues. CDR3 protein: CASSKYNSTDTQYF. CDR3 DNA: TGTGCCAGCAGCAAATACAACAGCACAGATACGCAGTATTTT.

There are a few counts of this clone. The rearrangement uses TRBV5-1 and TRBJ2-7, with 7 bases identical to TRBD1. Germline-derived CDR1 and CDR2 are SGHRS and YFSETQ. The ends lost 3 bases at V and 2 bases at J; junction bases unmatched: 5. CDR3 length: 14 amino acids. The CDR3: CASSSRQGTYEQYF. DNA for the CDR3: TGCGCCAGCAGCTCCCGACAGGGTACCTACGAGCAGTACTTC.

V and J are TRBV19 and TRBJ1-2, with 9 positions matching TRBD1. The germline CDR1 and CDR2 sequences are LNHDA and SQIVND (reference sequence). With 4 bases clipped from V and 5 bases from J, the junction kept 14 bases outside the gene matches. There are 17 residues in the CDR3. The CDR3 region is CASSTATSGTGLYGYTF. The DNA for the CDR3 is TGTGCCAGTAGTACAGCAACATCCGGGACAGGGTTATATGGCTACACCTTC.

The chain combines TRBV7-2 with TRBJ1-2; 7 nucleotides align to TRBD1. The CDR3 extends over 15 amino acids. After removal of 2 bases from V and 7 bases from J, the junction contained 10 bases not matched to a gene. Germline lookup yields CDR1 SGHTA and CDR2 FQGNSA. The DNA for the CDR3 is TGTGCCAGCAGCTTACGACAGGGCGAGAGGGGTGGCTACACCTTC. Protein sequence: CASSLRQGERGGYTF.

This chain joins TRBV4-3 and TRBJ2-1; D may be TRBD1 (6 bases). V gave up 0 bases and J gave up 0 bases, with 12 bases separating them. Germline V gene lookup returns CDR1 LGHNA and CDR2 YSLEER. CDR3 length: 17 residues. The CDR3 loop reads CASSQDLGTRSYNEQFF. CDR3 DNA sequence: TGCGCCAGCAGCCAAGATTTGGGGACACGCTCCTACAATGAGCAGTTCTTC.

This clone was seen only a few times. The chain carries TRBV11-2 and TRBJ2-3; D is unresolved. Germline CDR1 reads SGHAT; CDR2 reads FQNNGV. The CDR3 has 14 amino acids. V was cut by 1 base and J by 0 bases, with 5 bases left in between. Written as DNA, the CDR3 is TGTGCCAGCAGCTTAGGCGGCAGCACAGATACGCAGTATTTT. Protein product: CASSLGGSTDTQYF.

The chain uses TRBV5-1 and TRBJ2-7; 10 bases match TRBD1. CDR3 length equals 13 residues. The germline CDR1 and CDR2 sequences are SGHRS and YFSETQ. The J segment lost 12 bases and the V segment lost 2 bases, leaving 8 bases of the junction unmatched. For the CDR3, the DNA is TGCGCCAGCAGCTTTTCTGGACAGGGGGGGATGTACTTC. This gives the protein CASSFSGQGGMYF.

This chain links TRBV5-4 with TRBJ2-7; D is ambiguous. The V end lost 1 base, the J end lost 3 bases, and 5 bases lay between the germline ends. The CDR3 extends over 12 amino acids. CDR1 is SGHNT and CDR2 is YYREEE in the germline V gene (reference sequence). CDR3 sequence (DNA): TGTGCCAGCAGCTTGTCCGGCTACGAGCAGTACTTC. Translating gives CASSLSGYEQYF.

The chain carries TRBV7-3 and TRBJ1-5; D uncertain. Trimming pared 5 bases from V and 6 bases from J, leaving 11 bases between. Germline V gene lookup returns CDR1 SGHTA and CDR2 FQGTGA. The length of the CDR3 is 13 residues. The CDR3 nucleotides are TGTGCCAGCAGCCCCGGGGAGGGTCAGCCCCAGCATTTT. Protein product: CASSPGEGQPQHF.

This clone has only a few counts. This rearrangement joins TRBV29-1 to TRBJ2-3, with D perhaps TRBD1 (7 bases). Germline V gene lookup returns CDR1 SQVTM and CDR2 ANQGSEA. The CDR3 runs 13 residues. V lost 7 bases and J 8 bases, leaving 19 bases between the germline ends. The CDR3 coding sequence is TGCAGCGGGGGAGGACAGGTTGGGTCTACGCAGTATTTT. Translating it yields CSGGGQVGSTQYF.

The rearrangement links TRBV2 to TRBJ2-2; 13 nucleotides line up with TRBD2. CDR3 length: 14 amino acids. Germline V lookup: CDR1 SNHLY, CDR2 FYNNEI. The ends lost 6 bases at V and 8 bases at J; junction bases unmatched: 3. The CDR3 coding sequence is TGTGCCAGCAGGCGGACTAGCGGGAGAGGGGAGCTGTTTTTT. Its protein is CASRRTSGRGELFF.

This clone was observed a handful of times. The chain links TRBV7-8 to TRBJ2-6; TRBD1 might be the D (6 bases). Between the trimmed V and J ends, which lost 2 bases and 8 bases, there was a span of 7 bases. CDR1 and CDR2 (germline): SGHVS, FQNEAQ. The CDR3 consists of 13 residues. The CDR3 loop is CASSLQGPNVLTF. CDR3 sequence (DNA): TGTGCCAGCAGCTTACAGGGGCCCAACGTCCTGACTTTC.

This clone has a handful of counts. The J gene is TRBJ2-5, the V gene TRBV10-3; 11 nucleotides agree with TRBD2. The CDR3 extends over 14 amino acids. V was pared by 8 bases and J by 4 bases, with 6 bases of the junction left unmatched. The germline V gene encodes CDR1 ENHRY and CDR2 SYGVKD. The CDR3, as DNA: TGTGCCATCCGGTCTAGCGGGAGGCCAGAGACCCAGTACTTC. It translates to CAIRSSGRPETQYF.

J is TRBJ2-5 and V is TRBV7-2; D ambiguous. Trimming removed 1 base at V and 4 bases at J, with 7 bases between. In germline, CDR1 is SGHTA, CDR2 FQGNSA. CDR3 length equals 13 residues. In DNA form, the CDR3 reads TGTGCCAGCAGCTTAGGAACGAGAGAGACCCAGTACTTC. It yields the protein CASSLGTRETQYF.

The chain couples TRBV28 to TRBJ2-1, with D tentatively TRBD1 (6 bases). CDR3 length: 14 residues. V was cut by 6 bases and J by 6 bases, with 15 bases left in between. Per the germline V gene, CDR1 is MDHEN and CDR2 is SYDVKM. The CDR3 nucleotides are TGTGCCAGCAGGTCACCCACCAGGGGCAATGAGCAGTTCTTC. Translated: CASRSPTRGNEQFF.

This clone showed up just a few times. V gene TRBV29-1 combines with J gene TRBJ1-1; perhaps TRBD1 as D (6 bases). Trimming removed 2 bases at V and 0 bases at J, with 7 bases between. CDR3 size: 13 residues. Germline V CDR1 and CDR2: SQVTM, ANQGSEA. CDR3 nucleotides: TGCAGCGTTGAAAAGGGGGTGAACACTGAAGCTTTCTTT. Its protein product is CSVEKGVNTEAFF. The full variable domain, in which reference TRBV29-1 and TRBJ1-1 provide the parts outside the CDR3, is SAVISQKPSRDICQRGTSLTIQCQVDSQVTMMFWYRQQPGQSLTLIATANQGSEATYESGFVIDKFPISRPNLTFSTLTVSNMSPEDSSIYLCSVEKGVNTEAFFGQGTRLTVV.